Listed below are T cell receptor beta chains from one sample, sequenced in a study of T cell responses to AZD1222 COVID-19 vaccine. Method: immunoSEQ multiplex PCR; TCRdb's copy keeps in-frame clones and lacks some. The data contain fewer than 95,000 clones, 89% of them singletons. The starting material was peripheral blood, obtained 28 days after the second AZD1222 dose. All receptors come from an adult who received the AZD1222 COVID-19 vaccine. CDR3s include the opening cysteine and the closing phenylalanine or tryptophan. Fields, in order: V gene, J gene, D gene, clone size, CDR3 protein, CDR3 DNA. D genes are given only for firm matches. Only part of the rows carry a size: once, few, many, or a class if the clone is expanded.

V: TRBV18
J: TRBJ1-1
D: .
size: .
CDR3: CASSPLGMNTEAFF
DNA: TGTGCCAGCTCACCACTGGGGATGAACACTGAAGCTTTCTTT

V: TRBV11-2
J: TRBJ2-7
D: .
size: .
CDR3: CASTSTGGRSYEQYF
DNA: TGTGCCAGCACCTCTACCGGGGGCCGATCCTACGAGCAGTACTTC

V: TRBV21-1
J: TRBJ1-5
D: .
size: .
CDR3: CASSKVGLRENNQPQHF
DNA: TGTGCCAGCAGCAAAGTTGGGCTCCGAGAAAACAATCAGCCCCAGCATTTT

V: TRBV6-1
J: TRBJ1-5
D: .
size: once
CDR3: CASSDSRGQPQHF
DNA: TGTGCCAGCAGTGACAGTCGGGGCCAGCCCCAGCATTTT

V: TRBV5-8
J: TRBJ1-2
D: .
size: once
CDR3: CASSLLRADGYTF
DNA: TGTGCCAGCAGCTTGCTCAGGGCTGATGGCTACACCTTC

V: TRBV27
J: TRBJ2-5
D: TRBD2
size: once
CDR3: CASSLYGGQETQYF
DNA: TGTGCCAGCAGTTTATACGGGGGGCAAGAGACCCAGTACTTC

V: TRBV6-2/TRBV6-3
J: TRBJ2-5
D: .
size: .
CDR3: CASSYPDTAQYF
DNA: TGTGCCAGCAGTTACCCCGACACGGCCCAGTACTTC

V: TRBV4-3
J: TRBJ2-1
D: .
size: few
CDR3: CASSQDGIQGYNEQFF
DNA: TGCGCCAGCAGCCAAGATGGGATACAGGGCTACAATGAGCAGTTCTTC

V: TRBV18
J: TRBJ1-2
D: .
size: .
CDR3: CASSPGGGYGYTF
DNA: TGTGCCAGCTCACCCGGGGGGGGCTATGGCTACACCTTC

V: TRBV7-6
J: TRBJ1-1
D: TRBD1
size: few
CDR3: CASSLATGGNTEAFF
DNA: TGTGCCAGCAGCTTAGCGACAGGGGGGAACACTGAAGCTTTCTTT

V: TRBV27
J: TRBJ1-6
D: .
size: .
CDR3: CASRDVSYNSPLHF
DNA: TGTGCCAGCAGGGACGTATCCTATAATTCACCCCTCCACTTT

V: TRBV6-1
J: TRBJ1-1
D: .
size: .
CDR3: CASSELPTFEAFF
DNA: TGTGCCAGCAGTGAACTGCCAACCTTTGAAGCTTTCTTT

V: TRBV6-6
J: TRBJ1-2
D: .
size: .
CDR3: CASSHKGQLGNYGYTF
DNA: TGTGCCAGCAGTCATAAAGGGCAGCTAGGTAACTATGGCTACACCTTC

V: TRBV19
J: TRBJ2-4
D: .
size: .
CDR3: CASRPPGSLAKNIQYF
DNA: TGTGCCAGTAGACCCCCAGGGAGTTTAGCCAAAAACATTCAGTACTTC

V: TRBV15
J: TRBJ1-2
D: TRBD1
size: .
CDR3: CATRGGDSYGYTF
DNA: TGTGCCACCCGCGGCGGGGACAGCTATGGCTACACCTTC

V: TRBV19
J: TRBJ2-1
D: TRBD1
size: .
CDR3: CASSIVQGAVEQFF
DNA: TGTGCCAGTAGTATTGTACAGGGGGCTGTTGAGCAGTTCTTC

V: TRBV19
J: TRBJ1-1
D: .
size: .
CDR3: CASREGYTEAFF
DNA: TGTGCCAGTAGGGAGGGGTACACTGAAGCTTTCTTT

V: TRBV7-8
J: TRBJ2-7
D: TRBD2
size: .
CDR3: CASSQAGVFYEQYF
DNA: TGTGCCAGCTCGCAGGCGGGGGTATTTTACGAGCAGTACTTC

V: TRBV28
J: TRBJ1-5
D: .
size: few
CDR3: CASRGGPGPQHF
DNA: TGTGCCAGCAGGGGGGGCCCGGGGCCCCAGCATTTT

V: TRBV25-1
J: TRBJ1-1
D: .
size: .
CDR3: CAGPPLGGRIKEF
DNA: TGTGCCGGCCCCCCGCTGGGGGGCCGGATCAAGGAGTTT

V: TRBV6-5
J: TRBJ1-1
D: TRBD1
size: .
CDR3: CASSSGGENTEAFF
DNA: TGTGCCAGCAGCTCAGGGGGGGAGAACACTGAAGCTTTCTTT

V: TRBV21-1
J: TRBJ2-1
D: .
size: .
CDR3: CASSRGPEYNEQFF
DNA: TGTGCCAGCAGCAGGGGGCCCGAATACAATGAGCAGTTCTTC

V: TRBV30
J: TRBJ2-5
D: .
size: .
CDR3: CAWSGPGTQYF
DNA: TGTGCCTGGAGTGGGCCCGGGACCCAGTACTTC

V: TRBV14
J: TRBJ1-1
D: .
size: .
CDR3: CASSQAGMNTEAFF
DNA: TGTGCCAGCAGCCAGGCAGGAATGAACACTGAAGCTTTCTTT

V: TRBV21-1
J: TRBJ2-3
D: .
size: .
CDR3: CASSRDRGSTDTQYF
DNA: TGTGCCAGCAGCAGAGACAGGGGTTCGACAGATACGCAGTATTTT

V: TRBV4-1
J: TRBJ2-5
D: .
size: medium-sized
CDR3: CASSRDMGPQETQYF
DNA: TGCGCCAGCAGCCGAGACATGGGACCCCAAGAGACCCAGTACTTC

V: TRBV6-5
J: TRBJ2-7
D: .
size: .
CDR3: CASSYGGGTYEQYF
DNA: TGTGCCAGCAGTTACGGTGGTGGAACCTACGAGCAGTACTTC

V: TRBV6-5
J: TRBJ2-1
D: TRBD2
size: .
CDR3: CASSYSSSGAKNEQFF
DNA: TGTGCCAGCAGTTACTCGTCTAGCGGGGCAAAAAATGAGCAGTTCTTC

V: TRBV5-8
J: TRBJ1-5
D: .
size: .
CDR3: CASSLGSLAYSNQPQHF
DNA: TGTGCCAGCAGCTTGGGATCCTTGGCCTATAGCAATCAGCCCCAGCATTTT

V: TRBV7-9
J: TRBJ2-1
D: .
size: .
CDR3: CASSLPNQGSNEQFF
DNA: TGTGCCAGCAGCTTACCGAACCAGGGGTCGAATGAGCAGTTCTTC

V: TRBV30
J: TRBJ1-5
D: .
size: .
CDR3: CAWSVHVAQPQHF
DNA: TGTGCCTGGAGTGTACATGTGGCTCAGCCCCAGCATTTT

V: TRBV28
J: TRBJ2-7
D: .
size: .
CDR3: CASSSLPLNEQYF
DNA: TGTGCCAGCAGTTCGCTCCCCCTGAACGAGCAGTACTTC

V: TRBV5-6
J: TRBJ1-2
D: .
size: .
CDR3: CASSLIGSYGYTF
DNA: TGTGCCAGCAGCTTGATTGGATCCTATGGCTACACCTTC

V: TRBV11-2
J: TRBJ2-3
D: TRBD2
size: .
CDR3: CASSFGRGGLITDTQYF
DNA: TGTGCCAGCAGCTTTGGGCGGGGGGGCCTAATTACAGATACGCAGTATTTT

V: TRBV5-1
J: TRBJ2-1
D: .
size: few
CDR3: CASSLRDTTYNEQFF
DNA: TGCGCCAGCAGCTTGCGGGACACAACCTACAATGAGCAGTTCTTC

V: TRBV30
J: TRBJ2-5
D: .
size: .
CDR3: CAWWVGGETQYF
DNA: TGTGCCTGGTGGGTCGGGGGAGAGACCCAGTACTTC

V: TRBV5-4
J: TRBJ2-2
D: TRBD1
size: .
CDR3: CASSYTGARAGELFF
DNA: TGTGCCAGCAGCTATACAGGGGCTAGGGCCGGGGAGCTGTTTTTT

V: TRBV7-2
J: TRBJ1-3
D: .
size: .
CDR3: CASSLAGGNTIYF
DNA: TGTGCCAGCAGCCTGGCAGGAGGAAACACCATATATTTT

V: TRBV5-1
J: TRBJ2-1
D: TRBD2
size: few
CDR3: CASSPWGGMYNEQFF
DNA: TGCGCCAGCAGCCCCTGGGGGGGAATGTACAATGAGCAGTTCTTC

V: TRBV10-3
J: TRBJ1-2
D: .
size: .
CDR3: CAISDLGGQRYGYTF
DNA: TGTGCCATCAGTGATTTAGGCGGACAGAGGTATGGCTACACCTTC

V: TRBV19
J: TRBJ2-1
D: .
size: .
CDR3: CASSKDTYNEQFF
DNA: TGTGCCAGTAGTAAGGACACCTACAATGAGCAGTTCTTC

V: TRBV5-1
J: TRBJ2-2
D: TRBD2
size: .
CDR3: CASSLASGSGELFF
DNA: TGCGCCAGCAGCTTGGCTAGCGGTTCCGGGGAGCTGTTTTTT

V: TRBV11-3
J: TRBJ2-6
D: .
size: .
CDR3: CASSRAVGGSNVLTF
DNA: TGTGCCAGCAGCCGTGCGGTGGGGGGATCCAACGTCCTGACTTTC

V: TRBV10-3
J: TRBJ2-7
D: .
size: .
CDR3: CAISDSPGDYEQYF
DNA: TGTGCCATCAGTGACTCCCCTGGTGACTACGAGCAGTACTTC

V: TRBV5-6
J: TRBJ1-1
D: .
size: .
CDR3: CASSPLGGMNTEAFF
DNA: TGTGCCAGCAGCCCCCTAGGGGGAATGAACACTGAAGCTTTCTTT

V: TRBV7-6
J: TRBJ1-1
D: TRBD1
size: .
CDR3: CASTRTISGTGGGENTEAFF
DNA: TGTGCCAGCACTCGGACTATTTCCGGGACAGGGGGCGGTGAGAACACTGAAGCTTTCTTT

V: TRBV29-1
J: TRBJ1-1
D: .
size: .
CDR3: CSVAGTLLTEAFF
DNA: TGCAGCGTAGCTGGGACATTGTTGACTGAAGCTTTCTTT

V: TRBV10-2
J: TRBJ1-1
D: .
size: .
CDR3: CASPGGTTEAFF
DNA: TGCGCCAGCCCGGGTGGTACCACTGAAGCTTTCTTT

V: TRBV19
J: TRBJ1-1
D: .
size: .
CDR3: CASSQYMNTEAFF
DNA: TGTGCCAGTAGTCAATACATGAACACTGAAGCTTTCTTT

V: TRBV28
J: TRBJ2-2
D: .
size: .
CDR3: CASSSDRANTGELFF
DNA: TGTGCCAGCAGTTCGGACAGAGCAAACACCGGGGAGCTGTTTTTT

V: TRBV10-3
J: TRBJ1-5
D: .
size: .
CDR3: CAISATNPMGNQPQHF
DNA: TGTGCCATCAGTGCGACAAACCCGATGGGCAATCAGCCCCAGCATTTT

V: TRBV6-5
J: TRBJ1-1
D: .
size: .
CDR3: CASSYNWYREGTEAFF
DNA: TGTGCCAGCAGTTACAATTGGTACAGGGAAGGGACTGAAGCTTTCTTT

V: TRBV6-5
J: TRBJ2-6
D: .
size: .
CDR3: CASSKGHSGANVLTF
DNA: TGTGCCAGCAGTAAGGGACACTCTGGGGCCAACGTCCTGACTTTC

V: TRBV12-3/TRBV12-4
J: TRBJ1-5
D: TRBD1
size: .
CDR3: CASTPGGRQPQHF
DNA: TGTGCCAGCACCCCAGGGGGGCGGCAGCCCCAGCATTTT

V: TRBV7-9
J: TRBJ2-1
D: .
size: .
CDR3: CASSLAGDYNEQFF
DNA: TGTGCCAGCAGCTTAGCGGGGGATTACAATGAGCAGTTCTTC

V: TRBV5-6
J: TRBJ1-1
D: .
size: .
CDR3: CASSLEGMNTEAFF
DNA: TGTGCCAGCAGCTTAGAAGGCATGAACACTGAAGCTTTCTTT

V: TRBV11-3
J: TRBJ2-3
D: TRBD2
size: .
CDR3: CASRGLAGGTDTQYF
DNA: TGTGCCAGCAGAGGACTAGCGGGGGGCACAGATACGCAGTATTTT

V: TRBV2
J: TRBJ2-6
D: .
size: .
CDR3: CASITNFLSGANVLTF
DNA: TGTGCCAGCATCACCAACTTTCTCTCTGGGGCCAACGTCCTGACTTTC

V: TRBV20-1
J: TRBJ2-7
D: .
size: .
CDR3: CSMEQDYEQYF
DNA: TGCAGTATGGAACAGGACTACGAGCAGTACTTC

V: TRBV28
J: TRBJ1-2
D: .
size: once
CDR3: CASSINYGYTF
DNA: TGTGCCAGCAGTATTAACTATGGCTACACCTTC